Shown below are 27 T cell receptor beta chains from a single sample sequenced in a study of T cell repertoires in cytomegalovirus infection. TCRdb fed the reads into MiXCR, producing one record per CDR3 protein. The table has hundreds of thousands of distinct CDR3 sequences, about 17% seen once. The material sequenced was PBMCs. These TCRs come from a human donor in good health (CMV status not recorded). Some clones in this sample may be carry-over from other donors' samples.

This clonotype was seen ten or more times. This sequence joins TRBV12-3 or TRBV12-4 and TRBJ1-2; D not resolved. Between the trimmed V and J ends, which lost 8 bases and 0 bases, there was a span of 4 bases. The CDR3 covers 11 residues. The CDR3 region has the DNA TGTGCCAGCTCTTCTAACTATGGCTACACCTTC. It encodes CASSSNYGYTF.

The sample holds many counts of this clonotype. The rearrangement links TRBV4-1 to TRBJ2-7, with TRBD2 matching 12 bases. Trimming cost V 2 bases and J 0 bases; bases outside gene matches: 2. Germline CDR1 and CDR2: MGHRA and YSYEKL. This CDR3 contains 16 residues. The CDR3 loop reads CASSQPTSGGSYEQYF. CDR3 bases: TGCGCCAGCAGCCAACCGACTAGCGGGGGCTCCTACGAGCAGTACTTC.

The rearrangement links TRBV28 to TRBJ2-7; possible D gene TRBD1, 5 bases. V was shortened by 1 base and J by 6 bases, with 16 bases between the two germline ends. The CDR3 runs to 15 residues. Per germline, CDR1 MDHEN and CDR2 SYDVKM. CDR3 nucleotide sequence: TGTGCCAGCAGTTTATTTGAATCGCAGGGCCGCGAGCAGTACTTC. The encoded protein is CASSLFESQGREQYF.

A few counts support this clonotype. The chain recombines TRBV4-2 with TRBJ1-5; D is uncertain. The V gene's germline CDR1 is LGHNA and CDR2 YNFKEQ. Trimming left V 1 base short and J 5 bases short, with 15 bases between. The CDR3 consists of 16 residues. Here the CDR3 reads CASSQARSLGDQPQHF. As DNA, the CDR3 is TGTGCCAGCAGCCAAGCCAGAAGCCTTGGGGATCAGCCCCAGCATTTT.

This clonotype was counted ten times or more. This sequence joins TRBV7-2 and TRBJ2-1; 9 bases line up with TRBD2. This CDR3 region has 18 residues. The germline V gene has CDR1 SGHTA and CDR2 FQGNSA. The trim removed 2 bases at V and 5 bases at J, leaving 13 bases unmatched. The CDR3 DNA reads as TGTGCCAGCAGCTTATGGCCAGCGGGGGGACCTTTTAACAATGAGCAGTTCTTC. This translates into CASSLWPAGGPFNNEQFF.

This clonotype was seen at least ten times. The gene calls are TRBV28 and TRBJ1-1; tentative D call: TRBD1 (6 bases). Between the trimmed V and J ends, which lost 6 bases and 0 bases, there was a span of 14 bases. The CDR3 is made up of 15 amino acids. CDR1 MDHEN and CDR2 SYDVKM come from the germline V gene. The CDR3 here is CASSTGTLMNTEAFF. The DNA for the CDR3 is TGTGCCAGCAGCACCGGGACACTTATGAACACTGAAGCTTTCTTT. The variable domain in full, with the rest retrieved from reference TRBV28 and TRBJ1-1, is DVKVTQSSRYLVKRTGEKVFLECVQDMDHENMFWYRQDPGLGLRLIYFSYDVKMKEKGDIPEGYSVSREKKERFSLILESASTNQTSMYLCASSTGTLMNTEAFFGQGTRLTVV.

The CDR3 DNA follows: TGCGCCAGCAGCTTCGACCTCCTCGAGACCCAGTACTTC. Protein: CASSFDLLETQYF. The rearrangement joins TRBV5-1 to TRBJ2-5, with D hard to call. Germline V gene data show CDR1 as SGHRS and CDR2 as YFSETQ. The length of the CDR3 is 13 residues. Trimming pared 2 bases from V and 5 bases from J, leaving 10 bases between.

The genes are TRBV12-3 or TRBV12-4 and TRBJ2-1, with no clear D. V lost 5 bases, J lost 7 bases, and 12 bases lay in between. The CDR3 contains 13 residues. CDR3 nucleotides: TGTGCCAGCAGTATACCAGCTGGGAATGAGCAGTTCTTC. It yields the protein CASSIPAGNEQFF.

This clonotype was observed a handful of times. The CDR3 loop reads CASSLTSWDSLQPQHF. The CDR3 DNA follows: TGTGCCAGCAGCTTGACGTCATGGGACAGCCTTCAGCCCCAGCATTTT. J is TRBJ1-5 and V is TRBV5-5; the match to TRBD1 covers 7 bases. Trimming removed 1 base from V and 6 bases from J; junction bases left unmatched: 10. The germline CDR1 and CDR2 sequences are SGHKS and YYEKEE (reference sequence). This CDR3 is built from 16 residues.

This clonotype appeared many times. The chain combines TRBV7-2 with TRBJ2-3; tentatively, D is TRBD1 or TRBD2 (5 bases each). V was clipped by 2 bases and J by 2 bases, with 11 bases between them. Germline V gene lookup returns CDR1 SGHTA and CDR2 FQGNSA. CDR3 size: 15 residues. CDR3 nucleotides: TGTGCCAGCAGCTTACGGGACCGCCCCACAGATACGCAGTATTTT. Translation: CASSLRDRPTDTQYF.

This clonotype appeared a few times. J is TRBJ2-1 and V is TRBV27, with D perhaps matching TRBD1 (6 bases). CDR1 and CDR2 from the germline V gene are MNHEY and SMNVEV (reference sequence). CDR3 length equals 15 residues. Trimming pared 4 bases from V and 3 bases from J, leaving 13 bases between. DNA for the CDR3: TGTGCCAGCAGTTATGAACAGGGAAACTACAATGAGCAGTTCTTC. As protein: CASSYEQGNYNEQFF.

This clonotype was picked up a small number of times. The gene calls are TRBV28 and TRBJ1-2; possible D gene TRBD1, 5 bases. Germline values: CDR1 MDHEN, CDR2 SYDVKM. The V end was cut by 7 bases, the J end by 3 bases, with 15 bases between. This CDR3 has 14 residues. CDR3 residues: CASKTPGGDYGYTF. DNA for the CDR3: TGTGCCAGCAAGACCCCTGGGGGGGACTATGGCTACACCTTC.

This chain joins TRBV4-1 and TRBJ1-4, with no clear D. Trimming cost V 1 base and J 0 bases, with 9 bases left between them. The CDR3 extends over 16 amino acids. Per germline, CDR1 MGHRA and CDR2 YSYEKL. The chain's CDR3 is CASSQGLSTTNEKLFF. The CDR3 nucleotides read TGCGCCAGCAGCCAAGGCCTATCCACAACTAATGAAAAACTGTTTTTT.

The table lists this clonotype with many counts. The chain uses TRBV6-1 and TRBJ2-6, with 9 bases identical to TRBD1. This CDR3 is 16 amino acids long. The V segment lost 7 bases and the J segment 2 bases; nucleotides outside the gene matches: 6. The germline gives CDR1 MNHNS, CDR2 SASEGT. In nucleotides, the CDR3 is TGTGCCAGCAACCGGGACAGGGTACCTGGGGCCAACGTCCTGACTTTC. It codes for CASNRDRVPGANVLTF.

This rearrangement joins TRBV19 to TRBJ1-1; D unresolved. The CDR3 totals 13 residues. V shed 2 bases and J shed 3 bases, with 7 bases lying between them. Germline CDR1 reads LNHDA; CDR2 reads SQIVND (reference sequence). The CDR3, as DNA: TGTGCCAGTAGTATATCAAGGGACACTGAAGCTTTCTTT. Amino acids: CASSISRDTEAFF.

This clonotype occurred many times. This chain joins TRBV12-3 or TRBV12-4 and TRBJ1-1; a possible D gene is TRBD1 (5 bases). This CDR3 spans 16 amino acids. Deletions cut 5 bases from V and 0 bases from J, with 16 bases between. CDR3 loop: CASSPRGGTMNTEAFF. The DNA for the CDR3 is TGTGCCAGCAGTCCCCGTGGAGGGACCATGAACACTGAAGCTTTCTTT.

This clonotype was detected a few times. The V and J genes are TRBV19 and TRBJ2-1; 8 bases are a match to TRBD2. This CDR3 region has 15 residues. CDR1 is LNHDA and CDR2 is SQIVND in the germline V gene (reference sequence). With 6 bases clipped from V and 7 bases from J, the junction kept 11 bases outside the gene matches. CDR3 loop: CASSLAGGRWNEQFF. The CDR3 DNA is TGTGCCAGTAGCCTCGCGGGGGGACGATGGAATGAGCAGTTCTTC.

In DNA form, the CDR3 reads TGTGCCACCAGCAGACAGGGGAACACTGAAGCTTTCTTT. It yields the protein CATSRQGNTEAFF. J is TRBJ1-1 and V is TRBV15; a weak D match, TRBD1 (5 bases). The CDR3 is made up of 13 amino acids. Trimming left V 2 bases short and J 1 base short, with 5 bases between. CDR1 and CDR2 (germline): LNHNV, YYDKDF (reference sequence).

This sequence joins TRBV28 and TRBJ1-2, with a tentative D call TRBD1 (6 bases). This CDR3 has 18 residues. V was shortened by 0 bases and J by 0 bases, with 17 bases between the two germline ends. Per the germline V gene, CDR1 is MDHEN and CDR2 is SYDVKM. In DNA, the CDR3 is TGTGCCAGCAGTTTATGGTCGCTAGGACAGCCAGCTAACTATGGCTACACCTTC. Residues: CASSLWSLGQPANYGYTF.

V is TRBV6-1 and J is TRBJ2-3; D gene ambiguous. This CDR3 has 16 amino acids. Trimming pared 0 bases from V and 4 bases from J, leaving 14 bases between. Germline loops: CDR1 MNHNS, CDR2 SASEGT. CDR3 sequence (DNA): TGTGCCAGCAGTGAAGCTGCTCTGTCAGGCGCAGATACGCAGTATTTT. Protein product: CASSEAALSGADTQYF.

This chain connects TRBV4-1 to TRBJ1-4; maybe TRBD1 (5 bases). Deletions cut 0 bases from V and 8 bases from J, with 13 bases between. Germline V gene sequence: CDR1 MGHRA, CDR2 YSYEKL. The CDR3 consists of 15 residues. The CDR3 nucleotides read TGCGCCAGCAGCCAAGACCCGGGGCTGACGGAAAAACTGTTTTTT. Protein product: CASSQDPGLTEKLFF.

This clonotype was seen ten or more times. CDR3 residues: CSARGWAGDETQYF. CDR3 DNA: TGCAGTGCTAGGGGGTGGGCGGGGGACGAGACCCAGTACTTC. The chain employs TRBV20-1 and TRBJ2-5, with TRBD2 identical over 7 bases. Per germline, CDR1 DFQATT and CDR2 SNEGSKA (reference sequence). The CDR3 has 14 amino acids. The ends lost 3 bases at V and 5 bases at J; junction bases unmatched: 9.

This clonotype was counted many times. V usage is TRBV24-1 and J usage is TRBJ2-6; the D call may be TRBD1 or TRBD2 (6 bases each). The V gene's germline CDR1 is KGHDR and CDR2 SFDVKD. The CDR3 extends over 19 amino acids. V dropped 0 bases and J dropped 4 bases, with 18 bases sitting between them. This CDR3 is CATSDLKSRGRSGANVLTF. In DNA, the CDR3 is TGTGCCACCAGTGATTTGAAGTCTCGGGGGCGGTCCGGGGCCAACGTCCTGACTTTC.

This clonotype was counted between two and nine times. The chain couples TRBV25-1 to TRBJ2-3; 9 bases map to TRBD1. The ends lost 5 bases at V and 1 base at J; junction bases unmatched: 13. From germline, CDR1 is MGHDK and CDR2 SYGVNS. CDR3 length: 18 amino acids. CDR3 in DNA: TGTGCCAGCAGTTCCCTTAGGACAGGGGCCAGGGGCACAGATACGCAGTATTTT. Translation: CASSSLRTGARGTDTQYF.

This clonotype has at least ten counts. CDR3 sequence: CASSLGGITGAYEQYF. Here the CDR3 DNA reads TGTGCCAGCAGCTTGGGCGGGATAACCGGGGCCTACGAGCAGTACTTC. The chain is built from TRBV7-6 and TRBJ2-7; D is possibly TRBD2 (6 bases). This CDR3 spans 16 amino acids. From germline, CDR1 is SGHVS and CDR2 FNYEAQ. V shed 3 bases and J shed 2 bases, with 17 bases lying between them. The whole variable domain, filled in from reference TRBV7-6 and TRBJ2-7, reads GAGVSQSPRYKVTKRGQDVALRCDPISGHVSLYWYRQALGQGPEFLTYFNYEAQQDKSGLPNDRFSAERPEGSISTLTIQRTEQRDSAMYRCASSLGGITGAYEQYFGPGTRLTVT.

The chain carries TRBV12-3 or TRBV12-4 and TRBJ1-2; D is unresolved. CDR3 size: 13 residues. V was clipped by 6 bases and J by 4 bases, with 12 bases between them. The CDR3 loop reads CASSRTDVYGYTF. As DNA, the CDR3 is TGTGCCAGCAGCCGCACGGATGTCTATGGCTACACCTTC.

This clonotype was counted ten times or more. The J gene is TRBJ1-1, the V gene TRBV12-3 or TRBV12-4; D gene unclear. This CDR3 has 14 amino acids. V shed 5 bases and J shed 1 base, with 11 bases lying between them. The CDR3 region is CASSGSPRNTEAFF. DNA of the CDR3: TGTGCCAGCAGTGGCTCCCCCAGGAACACTGAAGCTTTCTTT.